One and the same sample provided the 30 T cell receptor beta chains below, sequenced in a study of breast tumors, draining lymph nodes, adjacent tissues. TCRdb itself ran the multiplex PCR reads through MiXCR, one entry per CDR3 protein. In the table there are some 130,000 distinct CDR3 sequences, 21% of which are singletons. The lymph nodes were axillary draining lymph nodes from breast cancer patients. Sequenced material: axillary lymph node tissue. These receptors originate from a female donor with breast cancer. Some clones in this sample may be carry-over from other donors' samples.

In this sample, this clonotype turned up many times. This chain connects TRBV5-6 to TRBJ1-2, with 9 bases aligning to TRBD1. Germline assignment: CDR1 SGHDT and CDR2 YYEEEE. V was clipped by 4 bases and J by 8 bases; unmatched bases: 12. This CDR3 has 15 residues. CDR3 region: CASSHGQGNVGGYTF. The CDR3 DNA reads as TGTGCCAGCAGCCATGGACAGGGGAACGTGGGGGGCTACACCTTC.

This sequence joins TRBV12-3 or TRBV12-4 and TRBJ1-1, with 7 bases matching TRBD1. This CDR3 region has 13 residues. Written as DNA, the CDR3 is TGTGCTAGTGGTTTAATCAGGGGGTCTGAAGCTTTCTTT. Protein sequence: CASGLIRGSEAFF.

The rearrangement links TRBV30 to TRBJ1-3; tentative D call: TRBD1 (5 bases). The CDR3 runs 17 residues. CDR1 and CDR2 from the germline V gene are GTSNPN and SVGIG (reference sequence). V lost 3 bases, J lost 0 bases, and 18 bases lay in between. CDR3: CAWSAPLSGGSGNTIYF. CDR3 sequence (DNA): TGTGCCTGGAGCGCACCCCTATCGGGGGGCTCTGGAAACACCATATATTTT.

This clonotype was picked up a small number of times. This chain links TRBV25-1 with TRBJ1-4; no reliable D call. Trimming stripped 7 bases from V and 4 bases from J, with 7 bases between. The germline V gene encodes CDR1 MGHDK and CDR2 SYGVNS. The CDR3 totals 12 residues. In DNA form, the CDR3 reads TGTGCCAGCACTACGGGTAATGAAAAACTGTTTTTT. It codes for CASTTGNEKLFF.

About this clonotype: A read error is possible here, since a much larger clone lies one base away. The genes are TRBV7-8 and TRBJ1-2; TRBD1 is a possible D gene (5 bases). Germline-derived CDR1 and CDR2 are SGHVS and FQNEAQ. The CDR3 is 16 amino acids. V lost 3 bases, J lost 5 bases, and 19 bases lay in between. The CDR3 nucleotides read TGTGCCAGCAGCTTCCACAGAGAGGACGGGGGATATGGCTACACCTTC. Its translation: CASSFHREDGGYGYTF.

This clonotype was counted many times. The CDR3 bases are TGTGCCACCAGCAGAGATCAGGGTAGGGAGCAGTTCTTC. It codes for CATSRDQGREQFF. This rearrangement joins TRBV15 to TRBJ2-1; perhaps TRBD1 as D (5 bases). The length of the CDR3 is 13 residues. Germline lookup yields CDR1 LNHNV and CDR2 YYDKDF (reference sequence). V gave up 0 bases and J gave up 10 bases, with 10 bases separating them.

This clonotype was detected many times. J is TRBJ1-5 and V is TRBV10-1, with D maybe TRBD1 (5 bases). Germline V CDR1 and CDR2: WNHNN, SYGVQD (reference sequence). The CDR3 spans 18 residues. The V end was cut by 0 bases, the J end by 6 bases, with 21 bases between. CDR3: CASSESGERKLRSQPQHF. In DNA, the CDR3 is TGCGCCAGCAGTGAGTCGGGGGAGAGGAAGCTCAGGAGTCAGCCCCAGCATTTT.

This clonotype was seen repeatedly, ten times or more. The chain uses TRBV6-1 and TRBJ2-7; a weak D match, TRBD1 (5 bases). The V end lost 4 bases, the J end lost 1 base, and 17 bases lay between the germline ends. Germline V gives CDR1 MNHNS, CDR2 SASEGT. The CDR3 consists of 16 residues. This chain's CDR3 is CASSAYTQGPSYEQYF. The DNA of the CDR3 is TGTGCCAGCAGTGCCTACACCCAGGGCCCTTCCTACGAGCAGTACTTC.

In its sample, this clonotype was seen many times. The CDR3 bases are TGTGCCAGCAGCTTAGTCGACGAGTCTACGCAGTATTTT. Protein sequence: CASSLVDESTQYF. The V call is TRBV7-2, the J call TRBJ2-3, with D unclear. The CDR3 length is 13 residues. The ends were cut back, 1 base at V and 8 bases at J, with 10 bases in the middle. Germline V CDR1 and CDR2: SGHTA, FQGNSA.

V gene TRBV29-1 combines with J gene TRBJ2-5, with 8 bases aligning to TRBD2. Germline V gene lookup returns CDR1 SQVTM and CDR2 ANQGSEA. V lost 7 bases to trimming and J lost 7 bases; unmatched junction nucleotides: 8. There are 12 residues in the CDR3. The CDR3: CSAKTSVGTQYF. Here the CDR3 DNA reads TGCAGCGCTAAGACTAGCGTTGGGACCCAGTACTTC.

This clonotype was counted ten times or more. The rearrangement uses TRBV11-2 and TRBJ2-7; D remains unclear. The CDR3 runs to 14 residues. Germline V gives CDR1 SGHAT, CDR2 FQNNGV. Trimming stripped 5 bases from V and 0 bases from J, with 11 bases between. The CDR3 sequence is CASSGGPNSYEQYF. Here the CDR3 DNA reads TGTGCCAGCAGCGGCGGACCGAACTCCTACGAGCAGTACTTC.

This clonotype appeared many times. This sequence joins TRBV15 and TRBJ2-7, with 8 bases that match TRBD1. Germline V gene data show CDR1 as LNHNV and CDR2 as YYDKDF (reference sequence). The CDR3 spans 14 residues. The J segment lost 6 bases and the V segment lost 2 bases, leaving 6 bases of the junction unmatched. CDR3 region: CATSRRQGMGEQYF. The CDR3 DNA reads TGTGCCACCAGCAGACGACAGGGGATGGGCGAGCAGTACTTC.

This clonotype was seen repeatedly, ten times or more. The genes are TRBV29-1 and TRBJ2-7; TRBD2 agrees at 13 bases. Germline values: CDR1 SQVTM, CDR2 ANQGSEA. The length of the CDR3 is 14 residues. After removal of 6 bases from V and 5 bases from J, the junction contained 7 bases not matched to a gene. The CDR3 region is CSVPGTSGIHEQYF. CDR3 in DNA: TGCAGCGTCCCAGGGACTAGCGGGATCCACGAGCAGTACTTC.

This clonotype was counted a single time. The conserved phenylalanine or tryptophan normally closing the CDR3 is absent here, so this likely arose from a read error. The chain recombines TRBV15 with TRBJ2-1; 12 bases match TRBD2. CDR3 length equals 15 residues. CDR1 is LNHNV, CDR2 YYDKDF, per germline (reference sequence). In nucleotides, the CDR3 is TGTACCACCAGCAGAGTGGCTAGCGGGGGGGATGAGCAGTTCTCC. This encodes CTTSRVASGGDEQFS.

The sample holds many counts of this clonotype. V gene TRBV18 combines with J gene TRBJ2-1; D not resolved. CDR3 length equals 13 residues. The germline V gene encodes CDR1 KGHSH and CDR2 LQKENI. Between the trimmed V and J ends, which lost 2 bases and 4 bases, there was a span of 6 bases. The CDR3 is CASSPNVYNEQFF. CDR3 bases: TGTGCCAGCTCACCAAACGTATACAATGAGCAGTTCTTC.

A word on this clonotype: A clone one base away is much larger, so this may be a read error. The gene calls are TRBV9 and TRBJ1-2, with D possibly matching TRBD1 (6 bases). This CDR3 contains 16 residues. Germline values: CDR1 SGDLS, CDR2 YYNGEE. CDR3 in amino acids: CASSANPDRSNYGYAF. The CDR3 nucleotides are TGTGCCAGCAGCGCCAATCCCGACAGGTCTAACTATGGCTACGCCTTC. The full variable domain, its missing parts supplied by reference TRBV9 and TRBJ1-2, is DSGVTQTPKHLITATGQRVTLRCSPRSGDLSVYWYQQSLDQGLQFLIQYYNGEERAKGNILERFSAQQFPDLHSELNLSSLELGDSALYFCASSANPDRSNYGYAFGSGTRLTVV.

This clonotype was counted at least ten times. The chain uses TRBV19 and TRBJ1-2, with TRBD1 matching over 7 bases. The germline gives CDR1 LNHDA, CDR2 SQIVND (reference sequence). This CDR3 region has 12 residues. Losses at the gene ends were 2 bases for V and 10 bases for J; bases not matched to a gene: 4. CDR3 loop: CASSIKTGIYTF. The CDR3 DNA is TGTGCCAGTAGTATAAAGACAGGGATCTACACCTTC.

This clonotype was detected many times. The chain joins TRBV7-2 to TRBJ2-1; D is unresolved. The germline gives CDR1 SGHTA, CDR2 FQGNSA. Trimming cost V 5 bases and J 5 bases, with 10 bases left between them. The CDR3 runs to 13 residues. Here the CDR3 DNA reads TGTGCCAGCAGCACAACTCTACACAATGAGCAGTTCTTC. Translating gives CASSTTLHNEQFF.

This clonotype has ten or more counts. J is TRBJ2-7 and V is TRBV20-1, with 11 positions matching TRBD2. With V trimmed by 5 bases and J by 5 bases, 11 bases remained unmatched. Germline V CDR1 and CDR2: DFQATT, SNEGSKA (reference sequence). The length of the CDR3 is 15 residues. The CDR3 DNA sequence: TGCAGTGCTCGCGAACCACTAGCGGGAGCTGACGAGCAGTACTTC. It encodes CSAREPLAGADEQYF.

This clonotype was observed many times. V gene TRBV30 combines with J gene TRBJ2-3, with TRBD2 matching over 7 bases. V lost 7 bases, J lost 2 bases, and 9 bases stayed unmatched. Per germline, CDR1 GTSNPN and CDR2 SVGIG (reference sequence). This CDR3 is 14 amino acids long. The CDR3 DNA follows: TGTGCCTACGGGGCGGGAGTTTACACAGATACGCAGTATTTT. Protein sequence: CAYGAGVYTDTQYF.

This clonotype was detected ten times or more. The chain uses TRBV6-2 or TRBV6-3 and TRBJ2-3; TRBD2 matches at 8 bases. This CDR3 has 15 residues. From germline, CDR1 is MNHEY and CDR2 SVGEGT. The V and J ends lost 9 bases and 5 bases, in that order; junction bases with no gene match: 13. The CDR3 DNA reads TGTGCCAGTCGTCTAGGGTCGGGAGGGGGAGATACGCAGTATTTT. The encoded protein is CASRLGSGGGDTQYF.

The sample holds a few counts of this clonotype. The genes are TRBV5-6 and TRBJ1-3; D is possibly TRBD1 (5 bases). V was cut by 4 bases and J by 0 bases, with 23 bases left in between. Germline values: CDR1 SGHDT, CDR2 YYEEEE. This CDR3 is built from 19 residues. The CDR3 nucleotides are TGTGCCAGCAGCGTCGTGGGGGTTGGAGGTGGCCACTCTGGAAACACCATATATTTT. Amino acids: CASSVVGVGGGHSGNTIYF.

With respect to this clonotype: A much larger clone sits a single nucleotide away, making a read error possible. CDR3 region: CASSQEASPGELFF. CDR3 sequence (DNA): TGTGCCAGCAGCCAAGAGGCTAGCCCCGGGGAGCTGTTTTTT. The V gene is TRBV3-1, the J gene TRBJ2-2; tentative D call: TRBD2 (5 bases). In germline, CDR1 is LGHDT, CDR2 YNNKEL (reference sequence). The V end lost 0 bases, the J end lost 6 bases, and 8 bases lay between the germline ends. This CDR3 region has 14 residues. Combining the CDR3 with reference TRBV3-1 and TRBJ2-2 gives the whole variable domain DTAVSQTPKYLVTQMGNDKSIKCEQNLGHDTMYWYKQDSKKFLKIMFSYNNKELIINETVPNRFSPKSPDKAHLNLHINSLELGDSAVYFCASSQEASPGELFFGEGSRLTVL.

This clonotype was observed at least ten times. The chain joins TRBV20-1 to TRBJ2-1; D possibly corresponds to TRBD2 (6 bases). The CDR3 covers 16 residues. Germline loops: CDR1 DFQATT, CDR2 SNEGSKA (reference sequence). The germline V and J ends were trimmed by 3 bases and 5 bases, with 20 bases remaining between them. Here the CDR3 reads CSARDLAEGVHNEQFF. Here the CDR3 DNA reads TGCAGTGCTAGGGACTTAGCGGAGGGTGTACACAATGAGCAGTTCTTC.

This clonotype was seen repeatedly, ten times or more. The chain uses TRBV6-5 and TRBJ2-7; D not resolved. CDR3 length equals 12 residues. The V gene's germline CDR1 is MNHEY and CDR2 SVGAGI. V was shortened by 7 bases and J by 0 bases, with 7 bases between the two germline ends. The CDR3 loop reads CASMTASYEQYF. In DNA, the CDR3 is TGTGCCAGCATGACGGCCTCCTACGAGCAGTACTTC.

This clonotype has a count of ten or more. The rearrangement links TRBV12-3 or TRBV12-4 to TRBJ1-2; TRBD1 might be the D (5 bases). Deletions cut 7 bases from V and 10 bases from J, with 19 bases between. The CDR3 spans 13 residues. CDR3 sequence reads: CASTPGGQGDYTF. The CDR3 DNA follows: TGTGCCAGCACCCCTGGTGGGCAGGGCGACTACACCTTC.

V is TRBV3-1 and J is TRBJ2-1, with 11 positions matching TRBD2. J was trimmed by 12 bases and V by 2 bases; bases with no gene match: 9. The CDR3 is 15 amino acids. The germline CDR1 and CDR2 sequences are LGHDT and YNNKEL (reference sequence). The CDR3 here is CASSQRLAGSMGQFF. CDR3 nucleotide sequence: TGTGCCAGCAGCCAAAGACTAGCGGGGTCAATGGGGCAGTTCTTC.

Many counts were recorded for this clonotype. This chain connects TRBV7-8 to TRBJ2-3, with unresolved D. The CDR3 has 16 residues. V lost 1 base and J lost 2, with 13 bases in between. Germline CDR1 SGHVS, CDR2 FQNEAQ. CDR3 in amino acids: CASSLERLHHTDTQYF. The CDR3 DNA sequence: TGTGCCAGCAGCTTAGAGCGATTACACCACACAGATACGCAGTATTTT.

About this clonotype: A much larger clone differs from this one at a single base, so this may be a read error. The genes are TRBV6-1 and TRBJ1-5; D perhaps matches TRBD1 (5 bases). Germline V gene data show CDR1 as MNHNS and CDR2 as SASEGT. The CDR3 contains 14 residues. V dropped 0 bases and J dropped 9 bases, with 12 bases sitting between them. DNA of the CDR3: TGTGCCAGCAGTGAAGCACGGGGCGGTCGGCCCCAGCATTTT. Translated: CASSEARGGRPQHF.

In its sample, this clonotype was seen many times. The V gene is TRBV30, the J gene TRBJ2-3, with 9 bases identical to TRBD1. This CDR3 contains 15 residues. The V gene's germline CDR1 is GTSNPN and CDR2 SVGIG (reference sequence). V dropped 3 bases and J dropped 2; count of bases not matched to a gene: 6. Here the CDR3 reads CAWSATGGPTDTQYF. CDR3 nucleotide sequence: TGTGCCTGGAGCGCGACAGGGGGGCCCACAGATACGCAGTATTTT.